This entry lists 27 T cell receptor beta chains sequenced from one sample in a study of response to subunit inactivated influenza vaccine. Via MiXCR, TCRdb re-called the RT-PCR reads, giving one row per CDR3 protein. The table lists roughly 170,000 distinct CDR3 sequences, around 9.2% of them singletons. Sequenced here: non-naive T cells sorted from PBMCs, sampled on the day of vaccination. The receptors were gathered from a man between 45 and 60 years old who received an inactivated influenza vaccine.

Remarks on this clonotype: A read error may account for a junction end that differs from germline. V gene TRBV20-1 combines with J gene TRBJ2-7; D is undetermined. From germline, CDR1 is DFQATT and CDR2 SNEGSKA (reference sequence). This CDR3 comprises 14 residues. CDR3 sequence: CIARGQSWTYEQYF. The DNA for the CDR3 is TGCATTGCTAGAGGCCAGTCTTGGACGTACGAGCAGTACTTC.

Only a few counts were recorded for this clonotype. The chain joins TRBV6-4 to TRBJ2-5, with no clear D. CDR1 and CDR2 from the germline V gene are MRHNA and SNTAGT. This CDR3 region has 13 residues. V gave up 3 bases and J gave up 3 bases, with 8 bases separating them. The CDR3 coding sequence is TGTGCCAGCAGTGAGTGGCAGGAAGAGACCCAGTACTTC. It is translated as CASSEWQEETQYF.

The rearrangement uses TRBV6-6 and TRBJ2-1; no reliable D call. CDR1 and CDR2 from the germline V gene are MNHNY and SVGAGI (reference sequence). V was trimmed by 6 bases and J by 8 bases, leaving 8 bases between them. The CDR3 is 11 amino acids. Written as DNA, the CDR3 is TGTGCCAGCAGCCCTTATGATGAGCAGTTCTTC. Protein sequence: CASSPYDEQFF.

This clonotype was seen repeatedly, ten times or more. J is TRBJ2-1 and V is TRBV2; TRBD2 agrees at 15 bases. CDR1 is SNHLY, CDR2 FYNNEI, per germline. V dropped 5 bases and J dropped 0; count of bases not matched to a gene: 11. CDR3 size: 20 residues. The CDR3 loop is CASSPSVGTSGGYSYNEQFF. As DNA, the CDR3 is TGTGCCAGCAGTCCTTCGGTAGGGACTAGCGGGGGGTACTCCTACAATGAGCAGTTCTTC. Full variable domain (rest looked up from reference TRBV2 and TRBJ2-1): EPEVTQTPSHQVTQMGQEVILRCVPISNHLYFYWYRQILGQKVEFLVSFYNNEISEKSEIFDDQFSVERPDGSNFTLKIRSTKLEDSAMYFCASSPSVGTSGGYSYNEQFFGPGTRLTVL.

The rearrangement uses TRBV6-4 and TRBJ2-1, with 9 bases matching TRBD2. The CDR3 totals 16 residues. V lost 6 bases to trimming and J lost 7 bases; unmatched junction nucleotides: 13. CDR1 is MRHNA and CDR2 is SNTAGT in the germline V gene. CDR3 in amino acids: CASRRVSGGTGNEQFF. In DNA, the CDR3 is TGTGCCAGCAGGCGGGTTAGCGGGGGCACTGGGAATGAGCAGTTCTTC.

This clonotype was seen ten or more times. CDR3 protein: CASSLEGSREQFF. The CDR3 nucleotides read TGTGCCAGCAGCTTGGAAGGTTCGCGTGAGCAGTTCTTC. The chain uses TRBV5-5 and TRBJ2-1; D call uncertain. Germline V lookup: CDR1 SGHKS, CDR2 YYEKEE (reference sequence). The CDR3 is 13 amino acids. Trimming cost V 0 bases and J 9 bases, with 10 bases left between them.

This clonotype was observed at least ten times. This chain uses TRBV15 with TRBJ2-5; tentative D call: TRBD2 (6 bases). The CDR3 length is 16 residues. Germline CDR1 LNHNV, CDR2 YYDKDF (reference sequence). Trimming took off 0 bases at V and 5 bases at J, with 16 bases between the two ends. CDR3 nucleotide sequence: TGTGCCACCAGCAGAGATCAGTTTGGAAGCGGGGAGACCCAGTACTTC. Translation: CATSRDQFGSGETQYF.

There are many counts of this clonotype. The chain carries TRBV9 and TRBJ2-3; TRBD1 or TRBD2 may be the D gene (5 bases each). Germline values: CDR1 SGDLS, CDR2 YYNGEE. This CDR3 comprises 14 residues. Trimming removed 3 bases at V and 4 bases at J, with 12 bases between. DNA for the CDR3: TGTGCCAGCAGCGGTCGGGACGGCCCAGATACGCAGTATTTT. Residues: CASSGRDGPDTQYF.

The chain has TRBV7-8 and TRBJ1-2, with D unresolved. Germline V CDR1 and CDR2: SGHVS, FQNEAQ. CDR3 size: 16 residues. V was clipped by 0 bases and J by 0 bases, with 11 bases between them. The CDR3 sequence: CASSLALTQANYGYTF. In nucleotides, the CDR3 is TGTGCCAGCAGCTTAGCGTTGACGCAAGCTAACTATGGCTACACCTTC.

V gene TRBV20-1 combines with J gene TRBJ2-1; TRBD2 is a possible D gene (6 bases). The germline gives CDR1 DFQATT, CDR2 SNEGSKA (reference sequence). Trimming cost V 4 bases and J 6 bases, with 13 bases left between them. The CDR3 spans 13 residues. The CDR3 loop reads CSAIRGTPNEQFF. The DNA for the CDR3 is TGCAGTGCTATCCGCGGGACCCCCAATGAGCAGTTCTTC.

This clonotype was seen more than once but under ten times. The J gene is TRBJ2-7, the V gene TRBV4-3; no definite D call. This CDR3 spans 15 amino acids. V lost 3 bases, J lost 2 bases, and 14 bases lay in between. CDR1 LGHNA and CDR2 YSLEER come from the germline V gene. CDR3 in amino acids: CASSQALDGAYEQYF. The CDR3 DNA reads as TGCGCCAGCAGCCAGGCCCTCGACGGTGCCTACGAGCAGTACTTC.

This clonotype occurred many times. The genes are TRBV2 and TRBJ2-7; D unclear. The CDR3 runs 12 residues. Trimming left V 6 bases short and J 5 bases short, with 11 bases between. Germline CDR1 SNHLY, CDR2 FYNNEI. This chain's CDR3 is CASSVVGDEQYF. In DNA, the CDR3 is TGTGCCAGCAGCGTCGTTGGGGACGAGCAGTACTTC. The whole variable domain, filled in from reference TRBV2 and TRBJ2-7, reads EPEVTQTPSHQVTQMGQEVILRCVPISNHLYFYWYRQILGQKVEFLVSFYNNEISEKSEIFDDQFSVERPDGSNFTLKIRSTKLEDSAMYFCASSVVGDEQYFGPGTRLTVT.

This clonotype was counted between two and nine times. The rearrangement joins TRBV4-1 to TRBJ2-1, with 9 bases aligning to TRBD2. Germline V gives CDR1 MGHRA, CDR2 YSYEKL. There are 16 residues in the CDR3. The trim removed 2 bases at V and 4 bases at J, leaving 6 bases unmatched. This CDR3 is CASSQPKRGAYNEQFF. CDR3 nucleotide sequence: TGCGCCAGCAGCCAACCTAAGCGGGGGGCTTACAATGAGCAGTTCTTC.

Many counts were recorded for this clonotype. The V and J genes are TRBV20-1 and TRBJ2-7, with D perhaps TRBD2 (5 bases). Trimming left V 1 base short and J 2 bases short, with 6 bases between. CDR3 size: 12 residues. Germline assignment: CDR1 DFQATT and CDR2 SNEGSKA (reference sequence). The DNA of the CDR3 is TGCAGTGCTAGAGGAGGGCCCTACGAGCAGTACTTC. Protein: CSARGGPYEQYF.

The table lists this clonotype with many counts. The chain is built from TRBV20-1 and TRBJ1-4, with unresolved D. Germline CDR1 reads DFQATT; CDR2 reads SNEGSKA (reference sequence). Trimming cost V 1 base and J 11 bases, with 17 bases left between them. This CDR3 region has 14 residues. Here the CDR3 reads CSARVERFSGKLFF. Written as DNA, the CDR3 is TGCAGTGCTAGAGTAGAGAGGTTTAGTGGGAAACTGTTTTTT.

This clonotype was detected many times. V and J are TRBV7-2 and TRBJ2-1; 9 nucleotides match TRBD2. This CDR3 spans 15 amino acids. V lost 0 bases and J lost 6; bases outside the gene matches: 3. The germline V gene has CDR1 SGHTA and CDR2 FQGNSA. CDR3 sequence reads: CASSLAAGGINEQFF. CDR3 sequence (DNA): TGTGCCAGCAGCTTAGCGGCGGGGGGGATCAATGAGCAGTTCTTC. The whole variable domain, filled in from reference TRBV7-2 and TRBJ2-1, reads GAGVSQSPSNKVTEKGKDVELRCDPISGHTALYWYRQSLGQGLEFLIYFQGNSAPDKSGLPSDRFSAERTGGSVSTLTIQRTQQEDSAVYLCASSLAAGGINEQFFGPGTRLTVL.

This clonotype has at least ten counts. The chain carries TRBV12-3 or TRBV12-4 and TRBJ1-1; no definite D call. With 6 bases removed from V and 1 base from J, the gap between germline ends came to 6 bases. The CDR3 has 12 residues. The CDR3 here is CASRAGNTEAFF. Here the CDR3 DNA reads TGTGCCAGCAGGGCGGGGAACACTGAAGCTTTCTTT.

This clonotype was counted between two and nine times. The rearrangement links TRBV3-1 to TRBJ2-7, with D maybe TRBD2 (5 bases). The germline gives CDR1 LGHDT, CDR2 YNNKEL (reference sequence). Trimming removed 0 bases from V and 4 bases from J, with 10 bases in between. The CDR3 is 14 residues long. CDR3 DNA sequence: TGTGCCAGCAGCCAAGAAGTCCGAGGGTACGAGCAGTACTTC. It is translated as CASSQEVRGYEQYF.

This clonotype occurred many times. V and J are TRBV20-1 and TRBJ1-5; D not resolved. Germline CDR1 and CDR2: DFQATT and SNEGSKA (reference sequence). The CDR3 sequence is 14 residues long. With 0 bases removed from V and 5 bases from J, the gap between germline ends came to 11 bases. The CDR3 is CSARDQGGYQPQHF. The CDR3 DNA is TGCAGTGCTAGAGATCAAGGCGGCTATCAGCCCCAGCATTTT.

The sample holds a few counts of this clonotype. The chain links TRBV5-4 to TRBJ2-5, with TRBD2 as a possible D gene (5 bases). Trimming took 3 bases from V and 7 from J, leaving 16 bases between them. This CDR3 has 14 amino acids. Germline V gene sequence: CDR1 SGHNT, CDR2 YYREEE (reference sequence). For the CDR3, the DNA is TGTGCCAGCAGCTACGCGGCTACCGGAGGGACCCAGTACTTC. Its protein is CASSYAATGGTQYF.

This chain links TRBV5-1 with TRBJ1-2; 8 bases align to TRBD1. Germline assignment: CDR1 SGHRS and CDR2 YFSETQ. V gave up 3 bases and J gave up 7 bases; unmatched junction bases: 11. The CDR3 extends over 15 amino acids. CDR3 nucleotide sequence: TGCGCCAGCAGCTCTGGACAGGGAGGTAGTTCTGGCTACACCTTC. Its protein product is CASSSGQGGSSGYTF.

The V gene is TRBV30, the J gene TRBJ1-1; tentative D call: TRBD1 (6 bases). Trimming left V 0 bases short and J 0 bases short, with 17 bases between. The V gene's germline CDR1 is GTSNPN and CDR2 SVGIG (reference sequence). This CDR3 has 17 residues. This CDR3 is CAWSVQRTASMNTEAFF. The CDR3 DNA sequence: TGTGCCTGGAGTGTGCAAAGGACAGCATCCATGAACACTGAAGCTTTCTTT.

Many counts were recorded for this clonotype. The chain has TRBV28 and TRBJ2-1; D not certain. V gave up 1 base and J gave up 5 bases, with 9 bases separating them. This CDR3 has 14 amino acids. The germline V gene encodes CDR1 MDHEN and CDR2 SYDVKM. Here the CDR3 DNA reads TGTGCCAGCAGTTTATCAGAGTGGGACAATGAGCAGTTCTTC. Translation gives CASSLSEWDNEQFF.

This clonotype showed up just a few times. The chain carries TRBV7-2 and TRBJ2-2; D gene ambiguous. The length of the CDR3 is 15 residues. The germline V and J ends were trimmed by 4 bases and 1 base, with 10 bases remaining between them. Per germline, CDR1 SGHTA and CDR2 FQGNSA. CDR3 sequence (DNA): TGTGCCAGCAGCTCGACGGCAAAGAACACCGGGGAGCTGTTTTTT. It is translated as CASSSTAKNTGELFF.

This chain connects TRBV14 to TRBJ2-3; D gene ambiguous. CDR1 is SGHDN, CDR2 FVKESK, per germline. This CDR3 has 12 residues. The ends were cut back, 0 bases at V and 4 bases at J, with 2 bases in the middle. CDR3 in DNA: TGTGCCAGCAGCCAAGAAGCAGATACGCAGTATTTT. Residues: CASSQEADTQYF.

This clonotype has ten or more counts. The chain uses TRBV12-3 or TRBV12-4 and TRBJ1-5; tentative D call: TRBD1 (6 bases). Between the trimmed V and J ends, which lost 6 bases and 1 base, there was a span of 10 bases. The CDR3 spans 14 residues. In DNA form, the CDR3 reads TGTGCCAGCAGCAGGGGAACCAGCAATCAGCCCCAGCATTTT. Its protein is CASSRGTSNQPQHF.

V is TRBV5-4 and J is TRBJ2-7; possible D gene TRBD1, 6 bases. In germline, CDR1 is SGHNT, CDR2 YYREEE (reference sequence). CDR3 length equals 17 residues. Trimming shortened V by 0 bases and J by 0 bases, and 16 bases separated the two germline ends. The CDR3 sequence: CASSLAALGGSSYEQYF. In DNA form, the CDR3 reads TGTGCCAGCAGCTTGGCGGCTTTAGGGGGTAGCTCCTACGAGCAGTACTTC.